This TCR beta chain stems from a study of monozygotic twins with inflammatory bowel disease. Reprocessing the 5' RACE reads, TCRdb reports a single entry for every CDR3 protein and omits DNA. The sample's table shows around 200,000 distinct CDR3 sequences. CDR3 length: 15 amino acids. Germline V gene lookup returns CDR1 DFQATT and CDR2 SNEGSKA (reference sequence). The sequencing sample was made of blood. The TCR was taken from a human donor with ulcerative colitis or Crohn's disease, or a healthy co-twin of an affected twin (not recorded which). The chain employs TRBV20-1 and TRBJ2-3. The CDR3: CSAIEGGVGTDTQYF.